This is a list of T cell receptor beta chains from one sample in a study of blood T cells in healthy people across ages. From the 5' RACE reads, TCRdb called clonotypes with MiXCR, one entry per CDR3 protein. The sample has 1.6 million or so distinct CDR3 sequences, roughly a third seen once; the top ten hold about 11%. Sequenced input: blood. The receptors stem from a woman between 25 and 40 years old in good health. Both conserved end residues are part of each CDR3. A D gene is named only where the DNA matches it firmly. The size of a clone is reported for some rows only, either as once, few or many, or as a class for expanded clones.

V	J	D	size	DNA	CDR3
TRBV6-6	TRBJ1-5	-	many	TGTGCCAGCAGTGACAGGTTGGCGGAACAGCCCCAGCATTTT	CASSDRLAEQPQHF
TRBV9	TRBJ2-1	-	-	TGTGCCAGCACACCCACCGTATTGGTTAGCGATGAGCAGTTCTTC	CASTPTVLVSDEQFF
TRBV4-2	TRBJ2-7	TRBD1	-	TGTGCCAGCAGCCGAGACGTGTCTGGGACAGGGGCCTACGAGCAGTACTTC	CASSRDVSGTGAYEQYF
TRBV28	TRBJ2-5	TRBD2	-	TGTGCCAGCAGCCCCCCGGGGGGGGAACAGACCCAGTACTTC	CASSPPGGEQTQYF
TRBV6-1	TRBJ2-3	-	few	TGTGCCAGCAGTGACGCCCCGGGACCCCACACAGATACGCAGTATTTT	CASSDAPGPHTDTQYF
TRBV28	TRBJ1-5	-	-	TGTGCCAGCAAAGCAGGCCAGCCCCAGCATTTT	CASKAGQPQHF
TRBV9	TRBJ2-5	TRBD2	few	TGTGCCAGCAGCGCCGGTTTACTAGCGGGAGCGGAGACCCAGTACTTC	CASSAGLLAGAETQYF
TRBV30	TRBJ2-1	TRBD2	-	TGTGCCTGGAGCGCGGGAGTCGGCTCCTACAATGAGCAGTTCTTC	CAWSAGVGSYNEQFF
TRBV7-8	TRBJ2-3	-	-	TGTGCCAACAGCTTAGCCGACTCGAGCAGGGCGCAGTATTTT	CANSLADSSRAQYF
TRBV4-1	TRBJ1-2	-	many	TGCGCCAGCAGCCAAGATTGGGGGGGATACTATGGCTACACCTTC	CASSQDWGGYYGYTF
TRBV20-1	TRBJ2-1	-	-	TGCAGTGCTTTAACCGGGGTTTTATACAATGAGCAGTTCTTC	CSALTGVLYNEQFF
TRBV5-1	TRBJ2-1	-	few	TGCGCCAGCAGAAGGCAGGCCGTCGGCGATGAGCAGTTCTTC	CASRRQAVGDEQFF
TRBV3-1	TRBJ2-5	TRBD2	-	TGTGCCAGCAGCCAAGAGAGTGGACTAGCGGGGGTGGGGACCCAGTACTTC	CASSQESGLAGVGTQYF
TRBV10-2	TRBJ2-5	TRBD1	-	TGCGCCAGCAGCTGGGGACAGGGCGACGAGACCCAGTACTTC	CASSWGQGDETQYF
TRBV28	TRBJ1-1	-	-	TGTGCCACCATCACGGGTAGAGGAACTGAAGCTTTCTTT	CATITGRGTEAFF
TRBV7-9	TRBJ2-3	-	many	TGTGCCAGCAGCCCGCGGTCCAGCACAGATACGCAGTATTTT	CASSPRSSTDTQYF
TRBV6-1	TRBJ2-1	-	few	TGTGCCAGCAGTGCCCCGGGGGGCAGACCCTACAATGAGCAGTTCTTC	CASSAPGGRPYNEQFF
TRBV28	TRBJ2-3	TRBD2	-	TGTGCCAGTCTGGTTAGCGGGGTTACAGATACGCAGTATTTT	CASLVSGVTDTQYF
TRBV20-1	TRBJ2-3	TRBD1	-	TGCAGTCCCGGGGCCGGGGCAGGGGGCGGAAGAACGGATACGCAGTATTTT	CSPGAGAGGGRTDTQYF
TRBV20-1	TRBJ2-3	-	-	TGCAGTGCTAGAGAGGCCGCGGCAGGGGATTACGGGAATACGCAGTATTTT	CSAREAAAGDYGNTQYF
TRBV6-1	TRBJ2-1	-	many	TGTGCCAGCACCCCAGGGCGCAATGAGCAGTTCTTC	CASTPGRNEQFF
TRBV12-3/TRBV12-4	TRBJ2-3	TRBD2	many	TGTGCCAGCAGTCCTTCACTAGCGGGAGGCATAGATACGCAGTATTTT	CASSPSLAGGIDTQYF
TRBV4-1	TRBJ1-5	-	few	TGCGCCAGCAGCCAAGATAACCGGGGCGGTCAGCCCCAGCATTTT	CASSQDNRGGQPQHF
TRBV20-1	TRBJ2-1	TRBD1	-	TGCAGTGCTGACCTGGGACAGGGAGGGGACAATGAGCAGTTCTTC	CSADLGQGGDNEQFF
TRBV12-3/TRBV12-4	TRBJ2-3	TRBD2	-	TGTGCCAGCAGCCAACCGGGGGGGCGAGATACGCAGTATTTT	CASSQPGGRDTQYF
TRBV3-1	TRBJ2-3	TRBD2	few	TGTGCCAGCAGCCAAGCGACTAGCGGGAGTCACGCAGATACGCAGTATTTT	CASSQATSGSHADTQYF
TRBV27	TRBJ2-7	-	-	TGTGCCAGCAGTTTTTCGCAGGGCTCCCACGAGCAGTACTTC	CASSFSQGSHEQYF